This passage covers 10 T cell receptor beta chains from one sample sequenced in a study of CD8 T cells in Susac syndrome. With random hexamers, reverse transcription was performed on about 0.5 to 1 ug of RNA. Each CDR3 protein is one row after TCRdb ran MiXCR on the immunoSEQ multiplex PCR reads. The sample holds under 200,000 distinct CDR3 sequences, approximately 96% seen once. Sequencing input: CD4+ T cells from PBMCs. Every receptor here comes from a human donor with Susac syndrome.

This clonotype is a singleton in its sample. V is TRBV7-2 and J is TRBJ2-2; maybe TRBD2 (5 bases). This CDR3 contains 14 residues. In germline, CDR1 is SGHTA, CDR2 FQGNSA. V gave up 5 bases and J gave up 7 bases, with 14 bases separating them. For the CDR3, the DNA is TGTGCCAGCAGCCTCAACGCCCGGGGCGGGGAGCTGTTTTTT. The encoded protein is CASSLNARGGELFF.

V gene TRBV30 combines with J gene TRBJ2-3; D call uncertain. V was cut by 7 bases and J by 1 base, with 15 bases left in between. The CDR3 covers 14 residues. Per germline, CDR1 GTSNPN and CDR2 SVGIG (reference sequence). Here the CDR3 DNA reads TGTGCCTCCGAAGGGCCCTGGGGCACAGATACGCAGTATTTT. This sequence encodes CASEGPWGTDTQYF.

The gene calls are TRBV30 and TRBJ2-7, with D possibly matching TRBD1 (6 bases). The CDR3 is made up of 12 amino acids. Germline-derived CDR1 and CDR2 are GTSNPN and SVGIG (reference sequence). V lost 4 bases and J lost 2, with 9 bases in between. Here the CDR3 reads CAWNRATYEQYF. CDR3 nucleotide sequence: TGTGCCTGGAACAGGGCCACCTACGAGCAGTACTTC.

The gene calls are TRBV30 and TRBJ2-1; tentatively, D is TRBD2 (5 bases). V shed 4 bases and J shed 0 bases, with 10 bases lying between them. Germline CDR1 GTSNPN, CDR2 SVGIG (reference sequence). The CDR3 loop spans 14 amino acids. The CDR3, as DNA: TGTGCCTGGAACCAGCGGAGCTCCTACAATGAGCAGTTCTTC. Amino acid sequence: CAWNQRSSYNEQFF.

The rearrangement uses TRBV6-5 and TRBJ2-5; D may match TRBD1 or TRBD2 (7 bases each). V dropped 0 bases and J dropped 2 bases, with 13 bases sitting between them. Germline V gene lookup returns CDR1 MNHEY and CDR2 SVGAGI. This CDR3 region has 16 residues. The CDR3 nucleotides read TGTGCCAGCAGTTACTCGGCCAGGGGGGGGCAAGAGACCCAGTACTTC. This sequence encodes CASSYSARGGQETQYF.

The CDR3 region is CASSQVPGTGVPDTQYF. The CDR3 DNA reads as TGCGCCAGCAGCCAAGTTCCCGGGACAGGGGTCCCAGATACGCAGTATTTT. J is TRBJ2-3 and V is TRBV4-1; TRBD1 matches 10 bases. The CDR3 has 17 amino acids. The germline V gene has CDR1 MGHRA and CDR2 YSYEKL. Trimming cost V 1 base and J 4 bases; bases outside gene matches: 8.

This clonotype was detected only once. The V gene is TRBV12-3 or TRBV12-4, the J gene TRBJ2-3; D is perhaps TRBD1 (6 bases). The V end was cut by 6 bases, the J end by 14 bases, with 15 bases between. This CDR3 region has 11 residues. In DNA, the CDR3 is TGTGCCAGCAGCCAGAGGACAGTTCGGTATTTT. Its translation: CASSQRTVRYF.

The chain has TRBV12-3 or TRBV12-4 and TRBJ1-2; 7 nucleotides line up with TRBD1. The J segment lost 6 bases and the V segment lost 5 bases, leaving 9 bases of the junction unmatched. CDR3 size: 14 residues. The CDR3 bases are TGTGCCAGCAGTCGACAGGGAGGGTGGGATGGCTACACCTTC. Residues: CASSRQGGWDGYTF.

The chain recombines TRBV7-2 with TRBJ2-7, with 12 bases lining up with TRBD2. Trimming cost V 5 bases and J 9 bases; bases outside gene matches: 5. The CDR3 is 13 amino acids. Per germline, CDR1 SGHTA and CDR2 FQGNSA. The CDR3 region has the DNA TGTGCCAGCAGCCGATCTAGCGGGGGGGGGCAGTACTTC. Translated, it gives CASSRSSGGGQYF.

The rearrangement links TRBV28 to TRBJ2-1, with TRBD2 matching over 9 bases. CDR1 and CDR2 (germline): MDHEN, SYDVKM. The CDR3 contains 16 residues. Losses at the gene ends were 1 base for V and 2 bases for J; bases not matched to a gene: 3. Here the CDR3 DNA reads TGTGCCAGCAGTTTATTCAGCGGGGGGACCTACAATGAGCAGTTCTTC. Amino acids: CASSLFSGGTYNEQFF.